These T cell receptor beta chains were read from a single sample in a study of blood T cell repertoires in COVID-19. Profiling relied on immunoSEQ multiplex PCR, and the TCRdb table lists in-frame clones only, not all of them. The sample consists of approximately 110,000 clones, around 90% of them appearing once. Sequences were obtained from peripheral blood. The receptors originated from a man between 50 and 59 years old with COVID-19, enrolled during active disease. Each CDR3 is given with its conserved first and last residue. A D gene is named only where the DNA matches it firmly. Clone sizes are given selectively: once, few, many, or a class where the clone is expanded.

>NA|NA|TRBJ1-1|TRBV11-2
TGTGCCAGCAGGTTCGGGGGAGGGGGCACTGAAGCTTTCTTT
CASRFGGGGTEAFF
>NA|NA|TRBJ2-7|TRBV5-6
TGTGCCAGCAGCTTTCGTTCCTACGAGCAGTACTTC
CASSFRSYEQYF
>NA|NA|TRBJ2-5|TRBV29-1
TGCAGCGTTGTCCGGACGGTCGGGGGGACCCAGTACTTC
CSVVRTVGGTQYF
>TRBD2|NA|TRBJ2-1|TRBV5-4
TGTGCCAGCAGCCGCGGACTAGCGGCCGACTCCTACAATGAGCAGTTCTTC
CASSRGLAADSYNEQFF
>TRBD2|NA|TRBJ2-2|TRBV7-3
TGTGCCAGCAGCTTATCCCCCCTAGCGGGGAACACCGGGGAGCTGTTTTTT
CASSLSPLAGNTGELFF
>TRBD1|NA|TRBJ2-7|TRBV19
TGTGCCAGTAAGAGGGACAGATACTCCTACGAGCAGTACTTC
CASKRDRYSYEQYF
>NA|few|TRBJ2-2|TRBV9
TGTGCCAGCGGCAGGGGAGCCGGGGAGCTGTTTTTT
CASGRGAGELFF
>NA|NA|TRBJ1-1|TRBV4-1
TGCGCCAGCAGCCAAGATTGGAGCAGAAACACTGAAGCTTTCTTT
CASSQDWSRNTEAFF
>NA|NA|TRBJ1-6|TRBV30
TGTGCCTGGAGGCCCGACAGAGATTATTCACCCCTCCACTTT
CAWRPDRDYSPLHF
>TRBD1|NA|TRBJ1-1|TRBV5-6
TGTGCCAGCAGCTCGACAGGGGGAAACACTGAAGCTTTCTTT
CASSSTGGNTEAFF
>NA|once|TRBJ1-2|TRBV28
TGTGTTGGTGTTAGTGGCTACACCTTC
CVGVSGYTF
>NA|NA|TRBJ1-1|TRBV14
TGTGCCAGCAGGGTCGGGTCCTTGAACACTGAAGCTTTCTTT
CASRVGSLNTEAFF
>NA|NA|TRBJ2-1|TRBV5-1
TGCGCCAGCAGCTTAAACGGGGAGCAGTTCTTC
CASSLNGEQFF
>NA|NA|TRBJ2-4|TRBV10-3
TGTGCCATCAGTGAGTCTGACAGTCGGCTAGGGACTCCGAAAAACATTCAGTACTTC
CAISESDSRLGTPKNIQYF
>NA|NA|TRBJ2-4|TRBV27
TGTGCCAGCAGTTCCCCCACGAGGGAAAAAAACATTCAGTACTTC
CASSSPTREKNIQYF
>TRBD2|NA|TRBJ2-3|TRBV7-2
TGTGCCAGCAGCGCGTTACTAGCGGGAGTGGGTAAAGATACGCAGTATTTT
CASSALLAGVGKDTQYF
>NA|NA|TRBJ2-1|TRBV11-3
TGTGCCAGCAGCTTAGAAGGCGGGGAACACAATGAGCAGTTCTTC
CASSLEGGEHNEQFF
>NA|few|TRBJ1-5|TRBV2
TGTGCCAGCAGTGATTTACGGAATCAGCCCCAGCATTTT
CASSDLRNQPQHF
>NA|NA|TRBJ1-1|TRBV2
TGTGCCAGCAGTCCGTGGGGGGGGGACATGAACACTGAAGCTTTCTTT
CASSPWGGDMNTEAFF
>TRBD2|NA|TRBJ2-2|TRBV10-3
TGTGCCATCAGTCCCGGGACTAGCCCCACCGGGGAGCTGTTTTTT
CAISPGTSPTGELFF
>TRBD2|NA|TRBJ2-7|TRBV18
TGTGCCAGCTCACCACCCGGGAGGGAGCAGTACTTC
CASSPPGREQYF
>NA|NA|TRBJ2-7|TRBV5-1
TGCGCCAGCAGCTTGGGCAGGGACGAGCAGTACTTC
CASSLGRDEQYF
>TRBD1|NA|TRBJ1-6|TRBV28
TGTGCCAGCAACCTACCGGGACAGGGGAGATCACCCCTCCACTTT
CASNLPGQGRSPLHF
>TRBD2|NA|TRBJ2-1|TRBV3-1/TRBV3-2
TGTGCCAGCAGCCAACGGCGGGAGTACAATGAGCAGTTCTTC
CASSQRREYNEQFF
>NA|NA|TRBJ2-5|TRBV19
TGTGCCAGTAGTCCGTCGGGATTAGAACAAGAGACCCAGTACTTC
CASSPSGLEQETQYF
>TRBD1|NA|TRBJ1-4|TRBV28
TGTGCCAGCAGTTTAGACAGGGGAGCGACTAATGAAAAACTGTTTTTT
CASSLDRGATNEKLFF
>NA|NA|TRBJ2-1|TRBV6-1
TGTGCCAGCAGTGAATATCCGGTAGAGGAGCAGTTCTTC
CASSEYPVEEQFF
>TRBD2|NA|TRBJ2-3|TRBV5-5
TGTGCCAGCAGCTTGGAACTAGCGGCAGATACGCAGTATTTT
CASSLELAADTQYF
>TRBD2|NA|TRBJ2-3|TRBV10-3
TGTGCCATCAGCGCGGGAGGGATAGATACGCAGTATTTT
CAISAGGIDTQYF
>NA|NA|TRBJ1-5|TRBV21-1
TGTGCCAGCAGCCCCCATGACAGGGCGGGACAGCCCCAGCATTTT
CASSPHDRAGQPQHF
>NA|NA|TRBJ2-1|TRBV7-2
TGTGCCAGCAGCCGCCTACCCTACAATGAGCAGTTCTTC
CASSRLPYNEQFF
>TRBD1|NA|TRBJ2-5|TRBV7-2
TGTGCCAGCAGCTTTCGGACAGGGTATCAAGAGACCCAGTACTTC
CASSFRTGYQETQYF
>TRBD1|NA|TRBJ2-6|TRBV5-1
TGCGCCAGCAGCTTGTTGGGACAGGGGGGATCTGGGGCCAACGTCCTGACTTTC
CASSLLGQGGSGANVLTF
>NA|NA|TRBJ2-1|TRBV18
TGTGCCAGCTCACCACGAGGTGTCGGCAATGAGCAGTTCTTC
CASSPRGVGNEQFF
>TRBD2|once|TRBJ2-1|TRBV24-1
TGTGCCACCAGTGATCCAGCGGGAGGACTCTACAATGAGCAGTTCTTC
CATSDPAGGLYNEQFF
>NA|medium-sized|TRBJ2-1|TRBV19
TGTGCCAGTAAGACTACCAGCCTACATGAGCAGTTCTTC
CASKTTSLHEQFF
>NA|NA|TRBJ2-3|TRBV6-7
TGTGCCAGCAGTGACGTTAAAACGGGAGTCTACGACCATACGCAGTATTTT
CASSDVKTGVYDHTQYF
>TRBD1|NA|TRBJ2-7|TRBV7-8
TGTGCCAGCAGCGGAGAGACAGGGCCCCCACTGGAGCAGTACTTC
CASSGETGPPLEQYF
>TRBD1|NA|TRBJ1-2|TRBV19
TGTGCCAGCCGAGGGACAGGACTGGATGGCTACACCTTC
CASRGTGLDGYTF
>NA|NA|TRBJ2-3|TRBV5-6
TGTGCCAGCAGCTTGGTGTATCGGGATCATGGCCGGGCAGATACGCAGTATTTT
CASSLVYRDHGRADTQYF
>TRBD2|NA|TRBJ2-1|TRBV19
TGTGCCAGCCAGTCCCAGCGGGGCTACAATGAGCAGTTCTTC
CASQSQRGYNEQFF
>NA|NA|TRBJ2-1|TRBV2
TGTGCCAGCAGTGAGGCGACGGGCTCCTACAATGAGCAGTTCTTC
CASSEATGSYNEQFF
>NA|NA|TRBJ2-3|TRBV11-2
TGTGCCAGCAGCTTATTCGCAACTAGCACAGATACGCAGTATTTT
CASSLFATSTDTQYF
>TRBD1|NA|TRBJ1-4|TRBV14
TGTGCCAGCAGCCTTCGGACAGGGAGTGAAAAACTGTTTTTT
CASSLRTGSEKLFF
>TRBD1|NA|TRBJ1-3|TRBV18
TGTGCCAGCTCACCCTCGACAGGGGGCGAAAGAAACACCATATATTTT
CASSPSTGGERNTIYF
>TRBD1|NA|TRBJ1-2|TRBV15
TGTGCCACCAGCGGGGGACAGCCCGCTGGTGGCTACACCTTC
CATSGGQPAGGYTF
>NA|NA|TRBJ2-5|TRBV3-1/TRBV3-2
TGTGCCAGCAGCCAAGATGCGAGCCGGGAGACCCAGTACTTC
CASSQDASRETQYF
>NA|NA|TRBJ2-2|TRBV7-2
TGTGCCAGCAGCTTTGGGAGCGCGAACACCGGGGAGCTGTTTTTT
CASSFGSANTGELFF
>TRBD1|NA|TRBJ2-7|TRBV6-5
TGTGCCAGCAGTCGAGGGACAGGGGCCTACGAGCAGTACTTC
CASSRGTGAYEQYF
>NA|NA|TRBJ1-2|TRBV9
TGTGCCAGCAGCCCGCGGGGGGGGGTAGGCTATGGCTACACCTTC
CASSPRGGVGYGYTF
>TRBD2|NA|TRBJ2-1|TRBV4-3
TGCGCCAGCAGCCAAGATCTAGCGGGGATGTTTGTGGATGAGCAGTTCTTC
CASSQDLAGMFVDEQFF
>NA|NA|TRBJ2-5|TRBV7-9
TGTGCCAGCAGCTTGTATCCGGGACTGAGCCAAGAGACCCAGTACTTC
CASSLYPGLSQETQYF